The 9 T cell receptor beta chains in this list originate from one sample, sequenced in a study of blood T cell repertoires in COVID-19. Profiling relied on immunoSEQ multiplex PCR, and the TCRdb table lists in-frame clones only, not all of them. Here the sample spans about 270,000 clones, around nine tenths being singletons. Sequenced input: PBMCs or T cells enriched from blood (not recorded which). These receptors were taken from a woman between 18 and 30 years old who had recovered from COVID-19.

The CDR3 DNA is TGCGCCAGCAGCCACCCCGGACTAGCCCTCGAGCAGTACTTC. Its translation: CASSHPGLALEQYF. This rearrangement joins TRBV4-3 to TRBJ2-7; TRBD2 aligns across 8 bases. CDR3 size: 14 residues. V was pared by 3 bases and J by 6 bases, with 7 bases of the junction left unmatched. CDR1 LGHNA and CDR2 YSLEER come from the germline V gene.

This rearrangement joins TRBV11-3 to TRBJ2-3, with TRBD2 matching over 10 bases. J lost 1 base, V lost 5 bases, and 12 bases had no gene match. CDR1 is SGHNT, CDR2 YENEEA, per germline. CDR3 length equals 18 residues. In DNA, the CDR3 is TGTGCCAGCAGCACCCGTAGCGGGGGGCCCGCCCGCACAGATACGCAGTATTTT. Protein sequence: CASSTRSGGPARTDTQYF.

Remarks on this clone: The same CDR3 can be traced to other DNA sequences in this sample. The rearrangement joins TRBV2 to TRBJ1-3; a possible D gene is TRBD1 (6 bases). CDR1 and CDR2 (germline): SNHLY, FYNNEI. This CDR3 is 13 amino acids long. Between the trimmed V and J ends, which lost 6 bases and 3 bases, there was a span of 9 bases. The CDR3 loop reads CASRQGSGNTIYF. The CDR3 nucleotides are TGTGCCAGCAGACAGGGAAGTGGAAACACCATATATTTT.

The chain links TRBV5-1 to TRBJ2-1, with 7 bases fitting TRBD2. V was pared by 1 base and J by 4 bases, with 8 bases of the junction left unmatched. CDR1 SGHRS and CDR2 YFSETQ come from the germline V gene. The CDR3 length is 16 residues. CDR3 nucleotides: TGCGCCAGCAGCTTGCGGGCGAGCGGGGAGTACAATGAGCAGTTCTTC. It codes for CASSLRASGEYNEQFF.

The chain is built from TRBV11-3 and TRBJ2-1; D remains ambiguous. CDR1 is SGHNT and CDR2 is YENEEA in the germline V gene. The CDR3 consists of 12 residues. V lost 1 base to trimming and J lost 6 bases, with 4 bases between them. The CDR3: CASSLASNEQFF. The CDR3 DNA sequence: TGTGCCAGCAGCTTAGCTTCCAATGAGCAGTTCTTC.

J is TRBJ2-7 and V is TRBV15; D gene unclear. Germline loops: CDR1 LNHNV, CDR2 YYDKDF (reference sequence). Trimming removed 0 bases from V and 3 bases from J, with 15 bases in between. This CDR3 region has 16 residues. The CDR3 DNA follows: TGTGCCACCAGCAGAGATAGTTCCCCAGACAACTACGAGCAGTACTTC. Encoded protein: CATSRDSSPDNYEQYF.

The chain's CDR3 is CASASTLVYEQYF. The CDR3 region has the DNA TGTGCCAGCGCATCTACGCTAGTGTACGAGCAGTACTTC. The V and J genes are TRBV28 and TRBJ2-7; no clear D gene. Per germline, CDR1 MDHEN and CDR2 SYDVKM. Trimming shortened V by 8 bases and J by 4 bases, and 15 bases separated the two germline ends. This CDR3 is built from 13 residues.

The chain recombines TRBV10-1 with TRBJ2-3, with TRBD2 identical over 11 bases. CDR3 length: 15 amino acids. Germline V CDR1 and CDR2: WNHNN, SYGVQD (reference sequence). V dropped 1 base and J dropped 5; count of bases not matched to a gene: 2. The CDR3 loop reads CASSELGLAEDTQYF. DNA of the CDR3: TGCGCCAGCAGTGAGTTGGGACTAGCGGAAGATACGCAGTATTTT.

V is TRBV9 and J is TRBJ2-1, with 11 bases fitting TRBD2. With V trimmed by 3 bases and J by 4 bases, 3 bases remained unmatched. Germline CDR1 SGDLS, CDR2 YYNGEE. This CDR3 comprises 15 residues. The CDR3: CASSAGLAEYNEQFF. CDR3 sequence (DNA): TGTGCCAGCAGCGCGGGACTAGCGGAATACAATGAGCAGTTCTTC.